This TCR beta chain appears in the sequencing data of a study of shared clonotypes between healthy human individuals. Findings and limits, study-wide: Non-shared clonotypes had lower generation probabilities than clonotypes shared by all four sorted-subset donors.

Method: immunoSEQ multiplex PCR; TCRdb's copy keeps in-frame clones and lacks some. Among roughly 2 million clones, almost 96% were seen once, and the ten largest hold more than 0.1%. CDR3 length: 12 amino acids. V lost 0 bases to trimming and J lost 2 bases, with 1 base between them. Germline CDR1 is KGHSH and CDR2 is LQKENI. As to this clone: Its matching antigen is unknown. Other nucleotide sequences in the sample specify the same CDR3.

This chain joins TRBV18 and TRBJ2-5; D unresolved. Sequenced: naive CD4+ T cells sorted from blood. Subset defined: CD45RA+ positively selected. The sequence was obtained from a man aged 18 to 29 in good health. The CDR3 DNA reads TGTGCCAGCTCACCACCTCAAGAGACCCAGTACTTC. Translating it yields CASSPPQETQYF.